Included here is one T cell receptor beta chain sequence, with context. Its antigen is unidentified. The PCR made use of 60 Vbeta and 13 Jbeta primers. TCRdb keeps only in-frame clones here, not all; method: immunoSEQ multiplex PCR. The profile shows 120,000 to 150,000 clones, 60% to 85% of them singletons. In nominal health when sampled, donors likely had unrecorded immune exposures nonetheless. These data are taken from a study of cytomegalovirus exposure and HLA in healthy donors. On the study more broadly: A previous analysis identified approximately 110 million unique TCR beta sequences derived from 180 million or so T cells.

Study results and limitations: Investigators reported 150 to 200 TCR beta chains as tied to cytomegalovirus. Reportedly, fewer N-insertions than the roughly 700-donor mean appeared in an Asian-associated ancestry cluster in a later analysis.

V lost 4 bases and J lost 4, with 11 bases in between. The CDR3 runs to 14 residues. CDR1 and CDR2 from the germline V gene are SNHLY and FYNNEI. The J gene is TRBJ1-3, the V gene TRBV2; possible D gene TRBD1, 6 bases. The sequence derives from a man aged 40-55 years in good health and CMV-seropositive. Source material: PBMCs. The CDR3 DNA is TGTGCCAGCAGTGGTCAGGACAGAGGAAACACCATATATTTT. This encodes CASSGQDRGNTIYF. Filled out from reference TRBV2 and TRBJ1-3, the complete variable domain reads EPEVTQTPSHQVTQMGQEVILRCVPISNHLYFYWYRQILGQKVEFLVSFYNNEISEKSEIFDDQFSVERPDGSNFTLKIRSTKLEDSAMYFCASSGQDRGNTIYFGEGSWLTVV.